The source of this TCR beta chain is a study of blood T cell repertoires in COVID-19. In the study overall: The study drew acute and convalescent COVID-19 samples from the United States, Italy and Spain. Nucleic acid was either cDNA or gDNA, and it came from T cells, B-cell-depleted T cells, or PBMCs.

Germline V gives CDR1 SGHRS, CDR2 YFSETQ. Unmatched junction bases numbered 2, after V lost 0 bases and J lost 0 bases. CDR3 length equals 16 residues. As processed by the authors: For nucleated cells, counts were estimated from reference gene primer amplification. TCRdb's copy holds only in-frame clones and misses some; the assay was immunoSEQ multiplex PCR. D and trimming were read from the DNA, whereas the V and J calls and clone size are those reported in that table. Among under 40,000 clones, 85% to 90% were seen once, and the ten largest hold around 1.5%. The source of this sequence is a man in his 60s with active COVID-19. The chain uses TRBV5-1 and TRBJ2-2, with TRBD1 matching 7 bases. The source material was peripheral blood. The CDR3: CASSLGGTANTGELFF. CDR3 nucleotide sequence: TGCGCCAGCAGCTTGGGGGGGACAGCGAACACCGGGGAGCTGTTTTTT.